This T cell receptor beta chain was sequenced in a study of T-cell memory formation after mild COVID-19 (dated by TCRdb to the early 2020s). In the study overall: TCR sequence clusters from the two donors were found to be largely donor specific. Two young, previously healthy adult volunteers made up the cohort, one male and one female. In two donors, T-cell clones that expanded and contracted after mild COVID-19 were tracked by sequencing TCRalpha and TCRbeta repertoires over time.

Data came from an Illumina NovaSeq 6000. TCRalpha and TCRbeta cDNA libraries were constructed by 5'RACE with constant-segment primers, with sample barcodes and unique molecular identifiers being introduced. RNA was extracted from every sample with Trizol reagent. The libraries were amplified in two PCR steps, and the second step added a second sample barcode and Illumina TruSeq adapters. Libraries were sequenced on an Illumina NovaSeq with 2 x 150 bp paired-end reads. Under the source paper's analysis protocol: Reads were demultiplexed and collapsed into UMI-guided consensus sequences with migec v1.2.7. With mixcr v2.1.11, UMI consensuses were aligned to TRA and TRB V and J templates and assembled into clonotypes. A clonotype was counted as expanded or contracted only when both edgeR and NoisET called the clonotype significant, with the noise models trained on biological replicates. For edgeR calls, the thresholds were a false discovery rate-adjusted p below 0.01 and a log2 fold-change of 1. As an exploratory analysis of dynamics, max-normalized trajectories of the 1000 most abundant clonotypes were examined by PCA with hierarchical clustering. Separately sequenced CD4+ and CD8+ repertoires were used to assign a CD4 or CD8 phenotype to each responding clone. In TCRdb, the public reads were trimmed at Q25 with fastp and aligned with MiXCR, with productive beta chains retained. Records with the same CDR3 protein are collapsed into one entry carrying the most frequent genes and DNA. The V and J calls were determined by TCRdb, not by the authors. The sample yields 400,000 to 450,000 distinct CDR3 sequences; 18% were counted once. Jointly, the top ten make up approximately 21% of the sample.

Ficoll-Paque density gradient centrifugation was used to isolate PBMCs. With regard to this clonotype: What antigen it recognizes has not been identified. Base quality data are lacking; no much larger clone is found one base away.

What the research found in general, with its limitations: Contracting CD4+ clones appeared mostly in the CM and EM memory subsets, whereas CD8+ clones were enriched in EMRA. SARS-CoV-2 specificity was not confirmed for the second-wave clones peaking on day 37. Clones that contracted from day 15 to 85 showed balanced CD4/CD8 phenotypes, whereas a second wave of clones that expanded from day 15 to 37 leaned towards CD4+. The study included only a couple of mild cases, and larger cohorts that include severe cases with pre-infection samples were judged to be necessary. Some responding clones were detected in pre-infection memory, which suggested that pre-existing cross-reactive memory T cells had joined the SARS-CoV-2 response.

The CDR3 runs 16 residues from the cysteine to the phenylalanine. Of all the DNA, just the CDR3 is kept, 48 bases in frame from base 1. The germline V gene (reference sequence) supplies CDR1 SEHNR and CDR2 FQNEAQ. V sheds 0 bases and J sheds 3 bases, leaving 14 bases between their ends. The clonotype comes from a young man who had mild COVID-19 (a few samples of this study predate the infection). The sample titles of this study are shuffled in the database, so cell type and time point are left out; the donor was told from shared clones. The chain is encoded by TRBV7-9 joined to TRBJ1-1; no confident D gene assignment can be made. The sequenced material came from PBMCs or a T cell subset sorted from them (not recorded which). Read as DNA, the sequence is TGTGCCAGCAGCTTAGCGGATAGAGGATGGGACACTGAAGCTTTCTTT. This is translated as CASSLADRGWDTEAFF. With the rest looked up from the reference TRBV7-9 and TRBJ1-1 genes rather than sequenced, the full variable domain is DTGVSQNPRHKITKRGQNVTFRCDPISEHNRLYWYRQTLGQGPEFLTYFQNEAQLEKSRLLSDRFSAERPKGSFSTLEIQRTEQGDSAMYLCASSLADRGWDTEAFFGQGTRLTVV.